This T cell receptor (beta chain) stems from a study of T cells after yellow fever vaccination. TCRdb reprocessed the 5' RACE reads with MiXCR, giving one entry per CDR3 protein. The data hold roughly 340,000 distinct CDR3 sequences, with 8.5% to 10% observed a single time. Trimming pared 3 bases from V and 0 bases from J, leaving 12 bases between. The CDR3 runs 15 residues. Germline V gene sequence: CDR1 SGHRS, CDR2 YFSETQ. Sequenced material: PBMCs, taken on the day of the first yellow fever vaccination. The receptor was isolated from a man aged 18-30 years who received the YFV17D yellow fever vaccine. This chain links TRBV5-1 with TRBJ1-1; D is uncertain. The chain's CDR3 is CASSSNWGMNTEAFF. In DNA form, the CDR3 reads TGCGCCAGCAGCTCTAACTGGGGAATGAACACTGAAGCTTTCTTT.